This entry lists 8 T cell receptor beta chains sequenced from one sample in a study of cytomegalovirus exposure and HLA in healthy donors. Primers for the PCR totalled 60 Vbeta and 13 Jbeta. Some clones are missing from TCRdb's copy, which holds only in-frame ones; the method was immunoSEQ multiplex PCR. The profile shows roughly 150,000 clones, more than 65% of them singletons. Sequencing was done on a sample of PBMCs. The receptors here all came from a man between 45 and 60 years old in good health and CMV-seropositive.

This clone showed up just once. The chain joins TRBV5-4 to TRBJ2-5; D possibly corresponds to TRBD1 (6 bases). Deletions cut 0 bases from V and 2 bases from J, with 8 bases between. This CDR3 is built from 14 residues. CDR1 is SGHNT and CDR2 is YYREEE in the germline V gene (reference sequence). The CDR3 sequence: CASSLARGQETQYF. CDR3 nucleotide sequence: TGTGCCAGCAGCTTGGCCAGGGGACAAGAGACCCAGTACTTC. Looking up the rest from reference TRBV5-4 and TRBJ2-5 gives the full variable domain: ETGVTQSPTHLIKTRGQQVTLRCSSQSGHNTVSWYQQALGQGPQFIFQYYREEENGRGNFPPRFSGLQFPNYSSELNVNALELDDSALYLCASSLARGQETQYFGPGTRLLVL.

The V gene is TRBV28, the J gene TRBJ2-1; TRBD2 aligns across 11 bases. This CDR3 has 17 residues. Germline trimming cut 2 bases from V and 1 base from J; bases unmatched to any gene: 4. Germline V gene sequence: CDR1 MDHEN, CDR2 SYDVKM. DNA of the CDR3: TGTGCCAGCAGTTTACGCCCTAGCGGGGGGTCCTACAATGAGCAGTTCTTC. This translates into CASSLRPSGGSYNEQFF.

This chain connects TRBV25-1 to TRBJ1-2; a possible D gene is TRBD1 (6 bases). CDR1 is MGHDK, CDR2 SYGVNS, per germline. The CDR3 spans 10 residues. CDR3 loop: CGGPNYGYTF. Here the CDR3 DNA reads TGTGGGGGGCCCAACTATGGCTACACCTTC.

The V gene is TRBV7-9, the J gene TRBJ2-1, with D perhaps TRBD2 (6 bases). Looked up from germline, CDR1 is SEHNR and CDR2 is FQNEAQ (reference sequence). The ends were cut back, 1 base at V and 9 bases at J, with 13 bases in the middle. This CDR3 has 14 residues. DNA of the CDR3: TGTGCCAGCAGCTTAGTTCGGGAGAGCGTTGAGCAGTTCTTC. Translating it yields CASSLVRESVEQFF.

CDR3 DNA sequence: TGTGCCTGGAGCGCCGGGACAGGTGTTCGCACTGAAGCTTTCTTT. Translating it yields CAWSAGTGVRTEAFF. This sequence joins TRBV30 and TRBJ1-1, with 8 bases fitting TRBD1. V lost 3 bases to trimming and J lost 4 bases; unmatched junction nucleotides: 10. The CDR3 loop spans 15 amino acids. From germline, CDR1 is GTSNPN and CDR2 SVGIG (reference sequence). Full variable domain (outside the CDR3, taken from reference TRBV30 and TRBJ1-1): SQTIHQWPATLVQPVGSPLSLECTVEGTSNPNLYWYRQAAGRGLQLLFYSVGIGQISSEVPQNLSASRPQDRQFILSSKKLLLSDSGFYLCAWSAGTGVRTEAFFGQGTRLTVV.

This chain links TRBV7-2 with TRBJ2-5; the match to TRBD2 covers 11 bases. The CDR3 loop spans 15 amino acids. Germline V lookup: CDR1 SGHTA, CDR2 FQGNSA. V lost 5 bases, J lost 5 bases, and 7 bases stayed unmatched. CDR3 nucleotide sequence: TGTGCCAGCAGCCTGGGGACTAGCGGCCGGGAGACCCAGTACTTC. This sequence encodes CASSLGTSGRETQYF.

The V and J genes are TRBV28 and TRBJ1-2, with D possibly matching TRBD1 (6 bases). Germline assignment: CDR1 MDHEN and CDR2 SYDVKM. This CDR3 is 14 amino acids long. V was clipped by 3 bases and J by 4 bases, with 12 bases between them. The CDR3 sequence: CASSFGGQFYGYTF. The CDR3 nucleotides are TGTGCCAGCAGTTTCGGCGGACAGTTCTATGGCTACACCTTC.

The V gene is TRBV15, the J gene TRBJ1-5; weak D call: TRBD1 (6 bases). CDR1 is LNHNV and CDR2 is YYDKDF in the germline V gene (reference sequence). V gave up 6 bases and J gave up 5 bases, with 17 bases separating them. The CDR3 runs 15 residues. The CDR3 DNA reads as TGTGCCACCAGGTGGGGGCAAAACTGGGATCAGCCCCAGCATTTT. This gives the protein CATRWGQNWDQPQHF. The whole variable domain, remainder taken from reference TRBV15 and TRBJ1-5, is DAMVIQNPRYQVTQFGKPVTLSCSQTLNHNVMYWYQQKSSQAPKLLFHYYDKDFNNEADTPDNFQSRRPNTSFCFLDIRSPGLGDTAMYLCATRWGQNWDQPQHFGDGTRLSIL.